This T cell receptor beta chain originates from a study of T cell changes during pregnancy in multiple sclerosis. Trimming shortened V by 0 bases and J by 2 bases, and 15 bases separated the two germline ends. Germline assignment: CDR1 SGHDT and CDR2 YYEEEE. The CDR3 contains 18 residues. This clone was picked up one time. Clones were sequenced by immunoSEQ multiplex PCR, and TCRdb holds only the in-frame ones, with some missing. The sample holds about 59,000 clones, approximately 94% seen once. J is TRBJ2-6 and V is TRBV5-6, with D maybe TRBD1 (6 bases). Source: CD8+ T cells from peripheral blood mononuclear cells, taken after pregnancy. The TCR was taken from a female donor with multiple sclerosis, enrolled in a pregnancy study. CDR3 DNA sequence: TGTGCCAGCAGCTTGGTCGGGCAGGGGTTGGCTGGGGCCAACGTCCTGACTTTC. As protein: CASSLVGQGLAGANVLTF.